These T cell receptor beta chains were read from a single sample in a study of tumor and adjacent non-tumor tissue in lung cancer. TCRdb ran MiXCR on the multiplex PCR reads and lists one entry per CDR3 protein. The sample lists some 80,000 distinct CDR3 sequences; more than 75% were seen once. The specimen was distant non-tumor lung tissue. Every receptor here comes from a woman aged 50 to 60 with non-small cell lung cancer. Each CDR3 is given with its conserved first and last residue. Each record gives: J gene, V gene, clone size, D gene, CDR3 protein, CDR3 DNA. The D gene is left open where the match is weak. Rows give clone size only sometimes, using once, few, many, or a class for an expanded clone.

TRBJ2-2	TRBV4-1	-	-	CASMEAGGELFF	TGCGCTAGCATGGAGGCCGGCGGGGAGCTGTTTTTT
TRBJ2-7	TRBV5-4	-	-	CASNLTMWEPPNEQYF	TGTGCCAGCAACTTGACTATGTGGGAGCCTCCTAACGAGCAGTACTTC
TRBJ2-2	TRBV6-1	once	-	CASSELAWNTRELLF	TGTGCCAGCAGTGAGTTAGCGTGGAACACCCGGGAGCTGTTATTT
TRBJ2-1	TRBV29-1	-	-	CSLGTPERSYNEQFF	TGCAGCCTTGGAACCCCGGAGCGATCCTACAATGAGCAGTTCTTC
TRBJ1-2	TRBV24-1	-	-	CATSERFSDYGYTF	TGTGCCACCAGTGAGAGGTTTAGTGACTACGGCTACACCTTC
TRBJ2-3	TRBV12-3/TRBV12-4	once	-	CATSPGGRGGTDTQYF	TGTGCCACCAGTCCAGGGGGTCGGGGAGGAACAGATACACAGTATTTT
TRBJ2-3	TRBV29-1	-	-	CSVRRGADTQNF	TGCAGCGTACGCAGGGGAGCAGATACGCAGAATTTT
TRBJ2-7	TRBV6-7	-	-	CASSYCSGGGPYEQYF	TGTGCCAGCAGTTACTGTAGCGGAGGGGGTCCCTACGAGCAGTACTTC
TRBJ2-2	TRBV6-5	few	TRBD1	CATGQGDRASGELFF	TGTGCCACTGGTCAGGGGGACAGGGCGTCCGGGGAGCTGTTTTTT
TRBJ2-7	TRBV11-2	-	-	CVSSPCTGGGCEEYF	TGTGTCAGCAGCCCCTGTACAGGAGGAGGTTGCGAGGAGTACTTC
TRBJ2-6	TRBV12-3/TRBV12-4	-	-	CASSAGSNSEAKVLTF	TGTGCCAGCAGTGCGGGCAGTAACTCTGAGGCCAAGGTCCTGACTTTC
TRBJ2-5	TRBV11-2	few	TRBD1	CTSSLPGGSEIQYF	TGTACCAGCAGCTTACCAGGGGGCTCGGAGATCCAGTACTTC
TRBJ2-7	TRBV12-3/TRBV12-4	-	-	CANGRGSYEQHF	TGTGCCAACGGTCGGGGGTCCTACGAGCAGCACTTC
TRBJ1-6	TRBV4-1	many	-	CASSQGGGRGESPLHF	TGCGCCAGCAGCCAAGGTGGTGGTAGGGGGGAATCACCCCTCCACTTT
TRBJ2-7	TRBV5-1	-	TRBD1	CASSLRALQTGVREEKYF	TGCGCCAGCAGCCTGAGGGCCCTCCAGACAGGGGTGCGAGAGGAGAAGTACTTC
TRBJ2-2	TRBV5-6	many	-	CASSLGLSQLGKLFF	TGTGCCAGCAGCTTGGGTCTTTCGCAGCTAGGGAAGCTGTTTTTT
TRBJ2-1	TRBV12-3/TRBV12-4	-	-	CARSSPGRVSNEQLF	TGTGCCAGGAGTTCCCCGGGACGGGTATCTAATGAGCAGCTCTTC
TRBJ2-7	TRBV6-5	-	-	CPSSSRGLSYEQYF	TGTCCCAGCAGCTCCCGGGGACTCTCCTACGAGCAGTACTTC
TRBJ1-6	TRBV12-3/TRBV12-4	-	-	CTSNSQVYNSPLHF	TGTACCAGCAATTCTCAGGTGTATAATTCACCCCTCCACTTT
TRBJ2-2	TRBV24-1	many	TRBD1	CATSEGQDYTGELFF	TGTGCCACCAGTGAGGGACAGGACTACACCGGGGAGCTGTTTTTT
TRBJ2-3	TRBV11-2	-	-	CASSLCGQLATNTQYF	TGTGCCAGCAGCCTGTGTGGCCAGCTTGCGACAAATACGCAGTATTTT
TRBJ2-7	TRBV10-2	-	-	CASTGDSSYEQYF	TGTGCCAGCACTGGCGATAGCTCCTACGAGCAGTACTTT
TRBJ2-1	TRBV11-2	-	-	CVSSLESSNEQFF	TGTGTCAGCAGCTTAGAGAGCTCCAATGAGCAGTTCTTC
TRBJ1-5	TRBV6-5	-	-	CANSYSTGTDQPHNF	TGTGCCAACAGTTACTCCACAGGGACGGATCAGCCCCATAATTTT
TRBJ2-7	TRBV5-5	once	-	CASSLGVGSYGQYF	TGTGCCAGCAGCTTGGGCGTCGGGTCGTACGGGCAGTACTTC
TRBJ2-1	TRBV10-2	-	TRBD2	CPSSESTSGMNEQFF	TGCCCCAGCAGTGAGTCTACTAGCGGGATGAATGAACAGTTCTTC
TRBJ2-1	TRBV7-8	-	-	CANRPGLGGYRVDEQFF	TGTGCCAACCGCCCCGGACTAGGGGGATACCGCGTCGATGAGCAGTTCTTC
TRBJ2-3	TRBV6-2/TRBV6-3	-	-	CASDRPNIDTQYF	TGTGCCAGCGACAGACCAAACATAGATACGCAGTATTTT
TRBJ2-7	TRBV6-5	-	TRBD2	CPSSRASGRSYEQYF	TGTCCCAGCAGTCGGGCTAGCGGGCGATCCTACGAGCAGTACTTC
TRBJ1-6	TRBV12-3/TRBV12-4	-	-	CVRSLVGGRLNSPLHF	TGTGTCAGGAGTTTAGTTGGTGGGCGGCTAAATTCACCCCTCCACTTT
TRBJ2-2	TRBV2	-	TRBD2	CASDAGVRTGELFF	TGTGCCAGCGACGCGGGAGTTCGGACCGGGGAGTTGTTTTTT
TRBJ2-3	TRBV28	many	TRBD1	CASSSLGDRGTDTQYF	TGTGCCAGCAGTTCCTTAGGCGACAGGGGGACAGATACGCAGTATTTT
TRBJ2-5	TRBV6-5	-	-	CVSGRGNQDTQYF	TGTGTCAGCGGGCGGGGAAACCAAGATACCCAGTACTTC
TRBJ1-4	TRBV20-1	many	-	CSAFDWAGEKLFF	TGCAGTGCCTTTGACTGGGCAGGGGAAAAACTGTTTTTT
TRBJ2-3	TRBV10-3	-	-	CVISEGGQPVADTQYF	TGTGTCATCAGTGAGGGGGGACAGCCTGTCGCAGATACGCAGTATTTT
TRBJ2-2	TRBV29-1	-	TRBD2	CSVMTSGRDGTGELFF	TGCAGCGTCATGACTAGCGGGAGGGATGGCACCGGGGAGCTGTTTTTT
TRBJ2-5	TRBV20-1	many	-	CSANRGNEQEAQYF	TGCAGTGCTAACAGAGGGAACGAGCAAGAGGCCCAGTACTTC
TRBJ1-2	TRBV2	many	TRBD1	CASSEGGQGAFGGYTF	TGTGCCAGCAGTGAAGGGGGACAGGGGGCGTTCGGAGGCTACACCTTC
TRBJ2-2	TRBV15	few	-	CATSRDLSDTGELFF	TGTGCCACCAGCAGAGATCTCTCCGACACCGGGGAGTTGTTTTTT
TRBJ2-7	TRBV7-8	-	TRBD2	CTSSVTSASSYEQYF	TGTACTAGCAGCGTCACTAGCGCCAGCTCCTACGAGCAGTACTTC
TRBJ2-5	TRBV28	-	-	CASNLDLGETQYF	TGTGCCAGCAACCTGGATCTTGGGGAGACCCAGTACTTC
TRBJ2-2	TRBV30	many	TRBD2	CAWSVLAGGPGELFF	TGTGCCTGGAGTGTACTAGCGGGAGGGCCCGGGGAGCTGTTTTTT
TRBJ1-2	TRBV11-2	-	TRBD1	CDSSAGQGRNYGYTF	TGTGATAGCAGCGCGGGACAGGGCAGAAACTATGGCTACACCTTC
TRBJ1-1	TRBV18	few	-	CASSLDRLNTEAFF	TGTGCCAGCTCCCTAGACAGGTTGAACACTGAAGCTTTCTTT
TRBJ1-4	TRBV7-9	many	-	CASSLGQQDTEKLFF	TGTGCCAGCAGCTTAGGTCAGCAAGATACCGAAAAACTGTTTTTT
TRBJ1-5	TRBV6-1	-	-	CASNISSNQPQHF	TGTGCCAGCAACATTTCTAGCAATCAACCCCAGCATTTT
TRBJ2-1	TRBV11-2	few	TRBD2	CVSSLMGAGVSYNEHFF	TGTGTCAGCAGCCTGATGGGCGCGGGAGTTTCCTACAATGAGCACTTCTTC
TRBJ2-1	TRBV11-2	-	TRBD2	CASSLEATGRGEHFF	TGTGCCAGCAGCTTAGAAGCTACCGGGAGGGGTGAGCACTTCTTC
TRBJ2-3	TRBV4-2	-	TRBD2	CASNQGTGTTTNTQYF	TGTGCCAGCAACCAGGGCACCGGGACTACCACAAATACGCAGTATTTT
TRBJ1-4	TRBV6-1	-	-	CVSSGPGPGLAKEKLFF	TGTGTCAGCAGTGGCCCCGGCCCCGGGCTTGCGAAGGAAAAACTGTTTTTT
TRBJ2-6	TRBV5-5	many	-	CASSLETGANVLTF	TGTGCCAGCAGCTTGGAGACTGGGGCCAACGTCCTGACTTTC
TRBJ2-7	TRBV20-1	-	-	CSARSSGGADYEHYF	TGCAGTGCTAGGTCCTCAGGGGGTGCGGACTACGAGCACTACTTC
TRBJ2-3	TRBV10-2	-	-	CASSEDPLLSDMQYF	TGCGCCAGCAGTGAGGACCCGCTCCTTTCAGATATGCAGTATTTT